The T cell receptor beta chain under discussion was sequenced for a study of blood T cell repertoires in COVID-19. Method: immunoSEQ multiplex PCR; TCRdb's copy keeps in-frame clones and lacks some. The sample holds under 300,000 clones, around four fifths seen once. V shed 7 bases and J shed 3 bases, with 9 bases lying between them. CDR3 length: 13 residues. CDR1 and CDR2 from the germline V gene are SNHLY and FYNNEI. Specimen: PBMCs or T cells enriched from blood (not recorded which). The clonotype comes from a man in his forties who had recovered from COVID-19. The V and J genes are TRBV2 and TRBJ2-2; D is possibly TRBD2 (6 bases). The CDR3 DNA follows: TGTGCCAGCAAGGAGGGATACACCGGGGAGCTGTTTTTT. Amino acid sequence: CASKEGYTGELFF.